This TCR beta chain was identified during a study of radiotherapy plus CTLA-4 blockade in lung cancer. Study observations and caveats: Early shifts in blood T cell clones, with interferon-beta, reportedly predicted response best.

TCRdb keeps only in-frame clones here, not all; method: immunoSEQ multiplex PCR. The sample holds approximately 78,000 clones, around 82% seen once. V lost 4 bases to trimming and J lost 6 bases, with 13 bases between them. Germline CDR1 reads SGHKS; CDR2 reads YYEKEE (reference sequence). This CDR3 is built from 13 residues. With regard to this clone: Its antigen is as yet unknown.

The specimen was peripheral blood, collected from a patient treated with radiotherapy plus ipilimumab. J is TRBJ1-1 and V is TRBV5-5; tentative D call: TRBD1 (5 bases). The sequence was obtained from a human donor with non-small cell lung cancer who had a complete response to radiotherapy plus ipilimumab. The CDR3 nucleotides read TGTGCCAGCAGCCGAATGGGGGACCCTGAAGCTTTCTTT. This encodes CASSRMGDPEAFF. Full variable domain (rest looked up from reference TRBV5-5 and TRBJ1-1): DAGVTQSPTHLIKTRGQQVTLRCSPISGHKSVSWYQQVLGQGPQFIFQYYEKEERGRGNFPDRFSARQFPNYSSELNVNALLLGDSALYLCASSRMGDPEAFFGQGTRLTVV.